This passage covers 15 T cell receptor beta chains from one sample sequenced in a study of blood T cell repertoires in COVID-19. TCRdb's table, derived via immunoSEQ multiplex PCR, lists solely in-frame clones and lacks some. The sample carries about 39,000 clones, approximately 90% recorded once. Sequencing was carried out using peripheral blood. These receptors came from a man aged 55-75 years with acute or convalescent COVID-19.

The rearrangement links TRBV10-2 to TRBJ2-1; D gene unclear. This CDR3 is built from 14 residues. Trimming left V 6 bases short and J 6 bases short, with 15 bases between. Germline V gene lookup returns CDR1 WSHSY and CDR2 SAAADI. CDR3 loop: CASRFPGSFNEQFF. CDR3 DNA: TGCGCCAGCAGATTCCCAGGCTCATTCAATGAGCAGTTCTTC.

The genes are TRBV7-8 and TRBJ2-1, with a possible D match to TRBD1 (6 bases). The CDR3 is 14 amino acids. V shed 1 base and J shed 8 bases, with 12 bases lying between them. CDR1 SGHVS and CDR2 FQNEAQ come from the germline V gene. The CDR3 loop reads CASSLGAAGDEQFF. The CDR3 region has the DNA TGTGCCAGCAGCTTAGGTGCAGCAGGGGATGAGCAGTTCTTC.

The table lists this clone with a few counts. The rearrangement joins TRBV27 to TRBJ2-2, with D possibly TRBD1 on 5 matching bases. V gave up 7 bases and J gave up 1 base, with 13 bases separating them. The length of the CDR3 is 15 residues. The germline V gene encodes CDR1 MNHEY and CDR2 SMNVEV (reference sequence). In nucleotides, the CDR3 is TGTGCCAGCACCCTACTCGGACAGAACACCGGGGAGCTGTTTTTT. It specifies CASTLLGQNTGELFF.

In its sample, this clone was seen a few times. This chain links TRBV11-3 with TRBJ1-2; D gene uncertain. Germline CDR1 reads SGHNT; CDR2 reads YENEEA. Trimming left V 4 bases short and J 4 bases short, with 16 bases between. CDR3 length: 15 residues. The CDR3 protein is CASSSKYGRTYGYTF. CDR3 nucleotide sequence: TGTGCCAGCAGCTCCAAGTATGGTAGAACCTATGGCTACACCTTC.

On this clone itself: One end of the junction fails to match germline, which may point to a read error. V usage is TRBV7-7 and J usage is TRBJ2-2; 10 bases line up with TRBD2. The CDR3 length is 16 residues. The germline CDR1 and CDR2 sequences are SSHAT and FNYEAQ (reference sequence). The DNA for the CDR3 is TGTGCTAGCAGCCGCGCTAGCGGGAGCTTCACCGGGGAGCTGTTTTTT. Its translation is CASSRASGSFTGELFF.

The V call is TRBV12-5, the J call TRBJ2-3; the D is unclear. V was trimmed by 4 bases and J by 4 bases, leaving 12 bases between them. The germline CDR1 and CDR2 sequences are LGHNT and FRNRAP. The CDR3 is 14 residues long. Here the CDR3 reads CASGSERLSDTQYF. The CDR3 nucleotides read TGTGCTAGTGGTTCGGAGCGTTTATCAGATACGCAGTATTTT.

This clone appeared a few times. V usage is TRBV6-2 or TRBV6-3 and J usage is TRBJ1-5; 8 bases are a match to TRBD1. The CDR3 is 16 residues long. The J segment lost 3 bases and the V segment lost 5 bases, leaving 9 bases of the junction unmatched. Germline CDR1 is MNHEY and CDR2 is SVGEGT. CDR3: CASSDAGTGPNQPQHF. CDR3 sequence (DNA): TGTGCCAGCAGTGATGCTGGGACAGGACCCAATCAGCCCCAGCATTTT.

This clone came up once. This chain links TRBV7-2 with TRBJ2-5; D ambiguous. The CDR3 has 13 amino acids. The germline CDR1 and CDR2 sequences are SGHTA and FQGNSA. Trimming pared 1 base from V and 2 bases from J, leaving 5 bases between. The DNA for the CDR3 is TGTGCCAGCAGCTTAGTGGCTCAAGAGACCCAGTACTTC. Amino acid sequence: CASSLVAQETQYF.

The CDR3 loop is CAAATRGQQETQYF. CDR3 coding DNA: TGTGCCGCTGCCACTCGGGGACAGCAAGAGACCCAGTACTTC. This chain connects TRBV5-4 to TRBJ2-5; 7 bases agree with TRBD1. This CDR3 is built from 14 residues. Germline CDR1 and CDR2: SGHNT and YYREEE (reference sequence). The ends lost 10 bases at V and 2 bases at J; junction bases unmatched: 11.

This clone was counted a few times. This chain uses TRBV27 with TRBJ1-1; 7 bases are shared with TRBD1. Trimming at V came to 5 bases and at J to 1 base, leaving 7 bases not matched to a gene. Germline V gives CDR1 MNHEY, CDR2 SMNVEV (reference sequence). CDR3 size: 15 residues. The CDR3 reads CASSTTRQGNTEAFF. The CDR3 nucleotides read TGTGCCAGCAGTACCACCCGACAGGGGAACACTGAAGCTTTCTTT.

For the CDR3, the DNA is TGCAGCGTTGAAGCCCCTAGCGGAACCGGGGAGCTGTTTTTT. Its translation: CSVEAPSGTGELFF. The chain employs TRBV29-1 and TRBJ2-2; TRBD2 aligns across 7 bases. The germline V gene encodes CDR1 SQVTM and CDR2 ANQGSEA. The CDR3 is 14 amino acids. Unmatched junction bases numbered 4, after V lost 1 base and J lost 5 bases.

This clone has just one count. The genes are TRBV6-4 and TRBJ1-2; 7 bases are shared with TRBD1. The CDR3 runs 14 residues. The V and J ends lost 5 bases and 6 bases, in that order; junction bases with no gene match: 9. Germline CDR1 reads MRHNA; CDR2 reads SNTAGT. In nucleotides, the CDR3 is TGTGCCAGCAGTCCGACAGGGCTCAACCATGGCTACACCTTC. Amino acids: CASSPTGLNHGYTF.

CDR3 region: CASSVGGGIGDTQYF. CDR3 DNA: TGTGCCAGTAGTGTTGGGGGAGGGATTGGAGATACGCAGTATTTT. The chain couples TRBV19 to TRBJ2-3; 7 positions agree with TRBD2. The CDR3 has 15 residues. CDR1 is LNHDA and CDR2 is SQIVND in the germline V gene (reference sequence). Trimming took 5 bases from V and 5 from J; bases not matched to a gene: 10. Full variable domain (remainder filled in from reference TRBV19 and TRBJ2-3): DGGITQSPKYLFRKEGQNVTLSCEQNLNHDAMYWYRQDPGQGLRLIYYSQIVNDFQKGDIAEGYSVSREKKESFPLTVTSAQKNPTAFYLCASSVGGGIGDTQYFGPGTRLTVL.

The gene calls are TRBV5-1 and TRBJ2-3; D may be TRBD1 (6 bases). The germline V gene encodes CDR1 SGHRS and CDR2 YFSETQ. The CDR3 length is 16 residues. V was shortened by 2 bases and J by 2 bases, with 15 bases between the two germline ends. The CDR3 is CASSFNNRAFTDTQYF. CDR3 coding DNA: TGCGCCAGCAGCTTCAATAACAGGGCGTTCACAGATACGCAGTATTTT.

The V gene is TRBV28, the J gene TRBJ2-1; D gene uncertain. Trimming removed 2 bases from V and 1 base from J, with 9 bases in between. In germline, CDR1 is MDHEN, CDR2 SYDVKM. CDR3 length equals 15 residues. The CDR3 DNA is TGTGCCAGCAGTTTAAGTGTGAGATCCTACAATGAGCAGTTCTTC. Amino acids: CASSLSVRSYNEQFF. Complete variable domain (other parts from reference TRBV28 and TRBJ2-1): DVKVTQSSRYLVKRTGEKVFLECVQDMDHENMFWYRQDPGLGLRLIYFSYDVKMKEKGDIPEGYSVSREKKERFSLILESASTNQTSMYLCASSLSVRSYNEQFFGPGTRLTVL.